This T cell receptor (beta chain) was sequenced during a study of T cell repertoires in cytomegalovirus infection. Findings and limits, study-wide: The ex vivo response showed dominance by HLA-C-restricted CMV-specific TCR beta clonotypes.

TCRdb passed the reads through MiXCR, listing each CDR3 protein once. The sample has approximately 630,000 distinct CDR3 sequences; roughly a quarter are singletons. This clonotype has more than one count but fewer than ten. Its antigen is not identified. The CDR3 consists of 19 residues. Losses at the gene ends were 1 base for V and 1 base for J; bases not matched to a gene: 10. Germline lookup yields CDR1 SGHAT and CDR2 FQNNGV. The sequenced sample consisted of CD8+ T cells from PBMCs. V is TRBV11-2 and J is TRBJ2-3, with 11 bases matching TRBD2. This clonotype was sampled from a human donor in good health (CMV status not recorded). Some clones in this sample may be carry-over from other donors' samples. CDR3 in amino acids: CASSLVTSGGYDGTDTQYF. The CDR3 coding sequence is TGTGCCAGCAGCTTAGTCACTAGCGGGGGCTATGACGGCACAGATACGCAGTATTTT. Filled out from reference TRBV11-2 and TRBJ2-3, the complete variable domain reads EAGVAQSPRYKIIEKRQSVAFWCNPISGHATLYWYQQILGQGPKLLIQFQNNGVVDDSQLPKDRFSAERLKGVDSTLKIQPAKLEDSAVYLCASSLVTSGGYDGTDTQYFGPGTRLTVL.